The 12 T cell receptor beta chains listed next were all sequenced from one sample in a study of Graves' ophthalmopathy and Graves' hyperthyroidism. TCR beta CDR3 regions were amplified from RNA transcripts. RT-PCR with HTBI primers came first, then second-round multiplex PCR. From the multiplex PCR reads, TCRdb called clonotypes with MiXCR, one entry per CDR3 protein. There are 220,000 or so distinct CDR3 sequences in the sample; about 22% occur only once, and around two fifths lies in the top ten. Sequencing used peripheral blood. These receptors were taken from a woman in her 50s with Graves' ophthalmopathy.

At least ten counts were recorded for this clonotype. The V call is TRBV6-5, the J call TRBJ2-7, with 7 bases that match TRBD2. The CDR3 contains 16 residues. V was clipped by 0 bases and J by 5 bases; unmatched bases: 10. Germline V CDR1 and CDR2: MNHEY, SVGAGI. The CDR3 sequence is CASSYSASGTTHEQYF. The CDR3 DNA is TGTGCCAGCAGTTACTCGGCGAGCGGGACCACCCACGAGCAGTACTTC.

This clonotype was counted only a few times. The V gene is TRBV18, the J gene TRBJ1-1; D is possibly TRBD1 (6 bases). This CDR3 has 13 residues. Trimming left V 5 bases short and J 6 bases short, with 13 bases between. CDR1 is KGHSH, CDR2 LQKENI, per germline. CDR3 coding DNA: TGTGCCAGCTCAAGACAGGAGGTCGCTGAAGCTTTCTTT. Translating it yields CASSRQEVAEAFF. Full variable domain (rest looked up from reference TRBV18 and TRBJ1-1): NAGVMQNPRHLVRRRGQEARLRCSPMKGHSHVYWYRQLPEEGLKFMVYLQKENIIDESGMPKERFSAEFPKEGPSILRIQQVVRGDSAAYFCASSRQEVAEAFFGQGTRLTVV.

This clonotype was detected many times. The J gene is TRBJ1-5, the V gene TRBV6-1; D not resolved. Per germline, CDR1 MNHNS and CDR2 SASEGT. V was cut by 5 bases and J by 0 bases, with 11 bases left in between. The CDR3 extends over 15 amino acids. The CDR3 sequence is CASSHTGYSNQPQHF. The DNA of the CDR3 is TGTGCCAGCAGTCATACGGGATATAGCAATCAGCCCCAGCATTTT.

This clonotype was picked up many times. The chain is built from TRBV5-1 and TRBJ2-2; 7 nucleotides align to TRBD2. Losses at the gene ends were 4 bases for V and 7 bases for J; bases not matched to a gene: 4. This CDR3 contains 13 residues. The germline V gene encodes CDR1 SGHRS and CDR2 YFSETQ. In DNA form, the CDR3 reads TGCGCCAGCAGCCCTTTAGCGGGCGGGGAGCTGTTTTTT. This codes for CASSPLAGGELFF.

This clonotype was seen at least ten times. The V gene is TRBV6-1, the J gene TRBJ1-1; 9 nucleotides agree with TRBD1. Germline assignment: CDR1 MNHNS and CDR2 SASEGT. The CDR3 is made up of 17 amino acids. Trimming removed 1 base from V and 0 bases from J; junction bases left unmatched: 6. The DNA for the CDR3 is TGTGCCAGCAGTGAAGGGACAGGGGTCCTCATGAACACTGAAGCTTTCTTT. This gives the protein CASSEGTGVLMNTEAFF.

This clonotype was found many times. The rearrangement uses TRBV12-3 or TRBV12-4 and TRBJ2-7; no definite D call. The ends were cut back, 0 bases at V and 5 bases at J, with 11 bases in the middle. This CDR3 has 14 amino acids. This chain's CDR3 is CASSLAPLVDEQYF. In nucleotides, the CDR3 is TGTGCCAGCAGTTTAGCCCCTTTAGTCGACGAGCAGTACTTC.

At least ten counts were recorded for this clonotype. This sequence joins TRBV19 and TRBJ1-5; D gene unclear. Trimming took 3 bases from V and 1 from J, leaving 7 bases between them. The germline gives CDR1 LNHDA, CDR2 SQIVND (reference sequence). The CDR3 covers 14 residues. The CDR3 sequence: CASSILRSNQPQHF. The CDR3 DNA follows: TGTGCCAGTAGTATTTTGAGGAGCAATCAGCCCCAGCATTTT.

This clonotype has only a few counts. The chain couples TRBV2 to TRBJ2-5, with D possibly being TRBD2 (5 bases). Germline CDR1 is SNHLY and CDR2 is FYNNEI. The V gene lost 2 bases and the J gene lost 9 bases, with 13 bases spanning the gap. This CDR3 comprises 13 residues. The CDR3 coding sequence is TGTGCCAGCAGTGAAAACGGCGGGCTGGCCCAGTACTTC. This codes for CASSENGGLAQYF.

The chain recombines TRBV12-3 or TRBV12-4 with TRBJ1-1, with a tentative D call TRBD1 (5 bases). The CDR3 loop spans 17 amino acids. The V gene lost 3 bases and the J gene lost 4 bases, with 21 bases spanning the gap. The CDR3: CASSLIGGGKSSTEAFF. Written as DNA, the CDR3 is TGTGCCAGCAGTTTGATCGGCGGGGGGAAGTCGAGCACTGAAGCTTTCTTT.

This clonotype was counted many times. This chain joins TRBV10-3 and TRBJ2-7; weak D call: TRBD2 (6 bases). Germline V lookup: CDR1 ENHRY, CDR2 SYGVKD. The CDR3 loop spans 15 amino acids. The V end lost 6 bases, the J end lost 1 base, and 16 bases lay between the germline ends. The CDR3 DNA follows: TGTGCCATCAGCCTGGGGGACTCTAGATCCTACGAGCAGTACTTC. This sequence encodes CAISLGDSRSYEQYF.

This clonotype occurred once. A much bigger clone sits one base away, suggesting this may be a read error. The rearrangement links TRBV2 to TRBJ2-2, with a weak D call TRBD1 (6 bases). The V end lost 5 bases, the J end lost 3 bases, and 13 bases lay between the germline ends. CDR3 size: 15 residues. Germline V gene lookup returns CDR1 SNHLY and CDR2 FYNNEI. CDR3 bases: TGTGCCAGCAGTTCGGGACAAACGTACACCGGGGAGCTGTTTTTT. Translation: CASSSGQTYTGELFF.

This clonotype was seen at least ten times. This sequence joins TRBV3-1 and TRBJ1-1; 7 bases are shared with TRBD1. The germline gives CDR1 LGHDT, CDR2 YNNKEL (reference sequence). This CDR3 comprises 12 residues. The V segment lost 4 bases and the J segment 6 bases; nucleotides outside the gene matches: 2. As DNA, the CDR3 is TGTGCCAGCAGCCGGCAGGGGGCTGAAGCTTTCTTT. It yields the protein CASSRQGAEAFF.